A single sample gave rise to the 31 T cell receptor beta chains below, sequenced in a study of T cells in Graves' hyperthyroidism and ophthalmopathy (dated by TCRdb to between 2019 and 2020). The method behind the library was multiplex PCR. The sequencer listed for this sample is Illumina HiSeq 2000. The TCR beta CDR3 regions were amplified from the RNA transcripts. For the first round of RT-PCR on the TCR CDR3, the HTBI primer set was used together with the Qiagen OneStep RT-PCR kit. TCRdb reanalyzed the raw reads on its own, using fastp at Q25 for trimming and MiXCR for clone calling, and kept in-frame beta chains. Each entry is one CDR3 protein sequence, shown with its most common DNA and genes. The table for this sample lists about 690,000 distinct CDR3 sequences; approximately 15% of them were counted only once. The leading ten clones occupy 15% to 18% of the sample. Sequencing used blood. The receptor set was obtained from a man aged 45-65 years with Graves' hyperthyroidism.

This clonotype was seen ten or more times. V usage is TRBV28 and J usage is TRBJ1-2, with a tentative D call TRBD1 (6 bases). The germline V gene encodes CDR1 MDHEN and CDR2 SYDVKM. Trimming stripped 5 bases from V and 4 bases from J, with 14 bases between. The CDR3 totals 14 residues. CDR3 in amino acids: CASSGDGGAYGYTF. CDR3 nucleotide sequence: TGTGCCAGCAGTGGAGACGGGGGGGCCTATGGCTACACCTTC.

The chain carries TRBV30 and TRBJ2-1, with D possibly being TRBD2 (5 bases). The V gene lost 3 bases and the J gene lost 13 bases, with 10 bases spanning the gap. The germline V gene has CDR1 GTSNPN and CDR2 SVGIG (reference sequence). This CDR3 comprises 10 residues. In nucleotides, the CDR3 is TGTGCCTGGAGCACCGGGGAACAGTTCTTC. Residues: CAWSTGEQFF.

This clonotype came up many times. The rearrangement links TRBV2 to TRBJ1-2; D remains unclear. This CDR3 spans 14 amino acids. Between the trimmed V and J ends, which lost 4 bases and 1 base, there was a span of 10 bases. CDR1 SNHLY and CDR2 FYNNEI come from the germline V gene. This CDR3 is CASSGPLDNYGYTF. In DNA, the CDR3 is TGTGCCAGCAGTGGACCGCTGGATAACTATGGCTACACCTTC.

The chain employs TRBV5-6 and TRBJ2-5; no reliable D call. Trimming removed 0 bases at V and 0 bases at J, with 12 bases between. The CDR3 has 16 residues. Germline loops: CDR1 SGHDT, CDR2 YYEEEE. In DNA form, the CDR3 reads TGTGCCAGCAGCTTGGGAGCAGTCAGTAACCAAGAGACCCAGTACTTC. Translating it yields CASSLGAVSNQETQYF.

This clonotype was found many times. The chain recombines TRBV28 with TRBJ2-7; 13 bases line up with TRBD2. The CDR3 covers 17 residues. The germline CDR1 and CDR2 sequences are MDHEN and SYDVKM. After removal of 6 bases from V and 0 bases from J, the junction contained 8 bases not matched to a gene. CDR3: CASRPQTSGRSSYEQYF. For the CDR3, the DNA is TGTGCCAGCAGACCCCAGACTAGCGGGAGGAGCTCCTACGAGCAGTACTTC.

J is TRBJ1-5 and V is TRBV24-1; the D is unclear. Germline V lookup: CDR1 KGHDR, CDR2 SFDVKD. Trimming left V 0 bases short and J 2 bases short, with 10 bases between. The CDR3 runs to 16 residues. Here the CDR3 DNA reads TGTGCCACCAGTGATTTGAAGGCGGGTGGCAATCAGCCCCAGCATTTT. Amino acids: CATSDLKAGGNQPQHF.

The rearrangement links TRBV5-1 to TRBJ2-3; tentative D call: TRBD1 (5 bases). Germline V lookup: CDR1 SGHRS, CDR2 YFSETQ. This CDR3 spans 14 amino acids. The V end was cut by 2 bases, the J end by 4 bases, with 11 bases between. CDR3 sequence reads: CASSFGRVPDTQYF. CDR3 DNA: TGCGCCAGCAGCTTTGGCAGGGTCCCAGATACGCAGTATTTT. Drawing the rest from reference TRBV5-1 and TRBJ2-3, the complete variable domain is KAGVTQTPRYLIKTRGQQVTLSCSPISGHRSVSWYQQTPGQGLQFLFEYFSETQRNKGNFPGRFSGRQFSNSRSEMNVSTLELGDSALYLCASSFGRVPDTQYFGPGTRLTVL.

Comment on this clonotype: Being one base from a much bigger clone, this may be a read error. The V call is TRBV11-2, the J call TRBJ1-1; TRBD1 might be the D (6 bases). Trimming shortened V by 5 bases and J by 3 bases, and 16 bases separated the two germline ends. This CDR3 is 15 amino acids long. Germline CDR1 SGHAT, CDR2 FQNNGV. The CDR3 sequence: CASSPGTTMDTEAFF. The CDR3 DNA reads TGTGCCAGCAGCCCCGGGACAACCATGGACACTGAAGCTTTCTTT.

This clonotype was recorded at least ten times. J is TRBJ2-3 and V is TRBV7-2, with TRBD1 as a possible D gene (6 bases). The V gene lost 1 base and the J gene lost 5 bases, with 13 bases spanning the gap. From germline, CDR1 is SGHTA and CDR2 FQGNSA. This CDR3 has 15 residues. The CDR3 DNA is TGTGCCAGCAGCTTAGGGGGGAGCAGGGGAGATACGCAGTATTTT. Its protein is CASSLGGSRGDTQYF.

CDR3 region: CASSFTTGPEQFF. The CDR3 coding sequence is TGCGCCAGCAGCTTTACCACCGGCCCGGAGCAGTTCTTC. This chain uses TRBV5-1 with TRBJ2-1; D not certain. V dropped 2 bases and J dropped 10 bases, with 13 bases sitting between them. CDR3 size: 13 residues. Germline loops: CDR1 SGHRS, CDR2 YFSETQ. Variable domain in full (rest from reference TRBV5-1 and TRBJ2-1): KAGVTQTPRYLIKTRGQQVTLSCSPISGHRSVSWYQQTPGQGLQFLFEYFSETQRNKGNFPGRFSGRQFSNSRSEMNVSTLELGDSALYLCASSFTTGPEQFFGPGTRLTVL.

V usage is TRBV6-1 and J usage is TRBJ2-2; 9 bases are a match to TRBD2. The CDR3 consists of 16 residues. Germline CDR1 and CDR2: MNHNS and SASEGT. The V gene end was trimmed by 7 bases and the J gene end by 7 bases; junction bases not matched to a gene: 13. The CDR3 protein is CASTLVAGVKGGELFF. In nucleotides, the CDR3 is TGTGCCAGCACCCTTGTAGCGGGAGTTAAAGGCGGGGAGCTGTTTTTT.

This clonotype was seen more than once but under ten times. The rearrangement joins TRBV4-2 to TRBJ1-1, with D possibly being TRBD1 (6 bases). Trimming removed 1 base from V and 4 bases from J, with 19 bases in between. CDR3 length: 17 residues. CDR1 is LGHNA and CDR2 is YNFKEQ in the germline V gene. The CDR3: CASSQVLTGSKSTEAFF. The CDR3 coding sequence is TGTGCCAGCAGCCAAGTATTAACAGGGTCAAAGAGCACTGAAGCTTTCTTT.

The table lists this clonotype with many counts. CDR3 DNA sequence: TGCAGTGCTAGAGGTTTGACAGGGAATTTCTCCTATAATTCACCCCTCCACTTT. It codes for CSARGLTGNFSYNSPLHF. This chain connects TRBV20-1 to TRBJ1-6, with TRBD1 matching over 7 bases. With 1 base clipped from V and 0 bases from J, the junction kept 9 bases outside the gene matches. The CDR3 runs 18 residues. Germline V gene lookup returns CDR1 DFQATT and CDR2 SNEGSKA (reference sequence).

This clonotype was seen ten or more times. This chain links TRBV27 with TRBJ2-5; D possibly corresponds to TRBD2 (5 bases). The CDR3 runs 15 residues. From germline, CDR1 is MNHEY and CDR2 SMNVEV (reference sequence). V was trimmed by 5 bases and J by 4 bases, leaving 17 bases between them. This CDR3 reads CASSPKSGSLETQYF. CDR3 sequence (DNA): TGTGCCAGCAGTCCAAAATCTGGGAGTCTAGAGACCCAGTACTTC.

This clonotype was counted between two and nine times. The V and J genes are TRBV20-1 and TRBJ1-1; a possible D gene is TRBD1 (5 bases). V was cut by 6 bases and J by 1 base, with 18 bases left in between. CDR3 length equals 15 residues. Germline values: CDR1 DFQATT, CDR2 SNEGSKA (reference sequence). The CDR3: CSATRDSRRNTEAFF. The CDR3 bases are TGCAGTGCGACCCGGGACTCCAGGAGGAACACTGAAGCTTTCTTT.

This chain uses TRBV20-1 with TRBJ2-1; possibly TRBD2 for D (5 bases). From germline, CDR1 is DFQATT and CDR2 SNEGSKA (reference sequence). V gave up 0 bases and J gave up 6 bases, with 15 bases separating them. CDR3 length: 15 amino acids. CDR3 amino acids: CSARDVGGRSNEQFF. The CDR3 region has the DNA TGCAGTGCTAGAGATGTCGGAGGAAGGAGCAATGAGCAGTTCTTC.

In its sample, this clonotype was seen a few times. This chain uses TRBV6-1 with TRBJ2-1; either TRBD1 or TRBD2 may supply D (5 bases each). Germline CDR1 MNHNS, CDR2 SASEGT. The CDR3 length is 15 residues. The ends were cut back, 9 bases at V and 3 bases at J, with 18 bases in the middle. The CDR3 reads CASNSRDGLYNEQFF. The CDR3 region has the DNA TGTGCCAGTAATTCACGGGACGGTCTCTACAATGAGCAGTTCTTC.

The V gene is TRBV5-4, the J gene TRBJ1-1; TRBD1 is a possible D gene (5 bases). Germline V gene data show CDR1 as SGHNT and CDR2 as YYREEE (reference sequence). The CDR3 extends over 15 amino acids. V lost 1 base and J 2 bases, leaving 12 bases between the germline ends. In DNA form, the CDR3 reads TGTGCCAGCAGCTTGTATTTCGGGGGTAACACTGAAGCTTTCTTT. Translating gives CASSLYFGGNTEAFF.

There are many counts of this clonotype. The chain couples TRBV28 to TRBJ2-1, with D perhaps matching TRBD2 (6 bases). CDR1 and CDR2 from the germline V gene are MDHEN and SYDVKM. CDR3 length: 14 residues. Trimming shortened V by 4 bases and J by 5 bases, and 12 bases separated the two germline ends. The CDR3 here is CASSSGTSNNEQFF. The CDR3 DNA reads as TGTGCCAGCAGTTCCGGGACTTCAAACAATGAGCAGTTCTTC.

A few counts support this clonotype. CDR3 coding DNA: TGTGCCAGCAGTTTGTCGGCGGGTGCGAACACCGGGGAGCTGTTTTTT. It yields the protein CASSLSAGANTGELFF. This chain joins TRBV28 and TRBJ2-2; the D gene is possibly TRBD2 (5 bases). Germline V gene lookup returns CDR1 MDHEN and CDR2 SYDVKM. Trimming removed 3 bases from V and 0 bases from J, with 11 bases in between. CDR3 length: 16 residues.

This rearrangement joins TRBV3-1 to TRBJ2-1, with 10 nucleotides matching TRBD2. From germline, CDR1 is LGHDT and CDR2 YNNKEL (reference sequence). The length of the CDR3 is 17 residues. With 0 bases clipped from V and 6 bases from J, the junction kept 8 bases outside the gene matches. In DNA form, the CDR3 reads TGTGCCAGCAGCCAAGAAGGATGGGCTAGCGGGAGCAATGAGCAGTTCTTC. It yields the protein CASSQEGWASGSNEQFF.

The table lists this clonotype with many counts. The V call is TRBV19, the J call TRBJ2-5; D is unresolved. Between the trimmed V and J ends, which lost 5 bases and 4 bases, there was a span of 20 bases. CDR3 length: 16 residues. Germline V gene sequence: CDR1 LNHDA, CDR2 SQIVND (reference sequence). The CDR3 region is CASSAAGFRGPETQYF. CDR3 DNA: TGTGCCAGTAGTGCGGCCGGGTTCCGTGGACCAGAGACCCAGTACTTC.

The rearrangement links TRBV13 to TRBJ1-3; D is ambiguous. The germline gives CDR1 PRHDT, CDR2 FYEKMQ (reference sequence). Trimming cost V 1 base and J 4 bases, with 11 bases left between them. The CDR3 has 15 residues. In DNA form, the CDR3 reads TGTGCCAGCAGCTTAGACCCGGGGTTGGGAAACACCATATATTTT. It is translated as CASSLDPGLGNTIYF.

This clonotype was seen at least ten times. V gene TRBV28 combines with J gene TRBJ1-1, with D possibly being TRBD1 (6 bases). Between the trimmed V and J ends, which lost 6 bases and 0 bases, there was a span of 20 bases. Germline assignment: CDR1 MDHEN and CDR2 SYDVKM. This CDR3 region has 17 residues. DNA for the CDR3: TGTGCCAGCAGCTCGTGGGGGGCTCGAGGGATGAACACTGAAGCTTTCTTT. Protein product: CASSSWGARGMNTEAFF.

This chain links TRBV3-1 with TRBJ2-3; the D is unclear. The CDR3 has 13 amino acids. The germline CDR1 and CDR2 sequences are LGHDT and YNNKEL (reference sequence). V was pared by 0 bases and J by 4 bases, with 5 bases between. The DNA of the CDR3 is TGTGCCAGCAGCCAAGAGCCCGCAGATACGCAGTATTTT. Translating gives CASSQEPADTQYF.

This clonotype was seen repeatedly, ten times or more. The gene calls are TRBV18 and TRBJ1-1; D possibly corresponds to TRBD1 (5 bases). Trimming removed 0 bases at V and 10 bases at J, with 15 bases between. CDR3 size: 14 residues. CDR1 KGHSH and CDR2 LQKENI come from the germline V gene. CDR3 nucleotide sequence: TGTGCCAGCTCACCACCGGGACCCAACCCCGGAGCTTTCTTT. The encoded protein is CASSPPGPNPGAFF.

V and J are TRBV7-2 and TRBJ2-2; D call uncertain. The CDR3 runs to 14 residues. Per the germline V gene, CDR1 is SGHTA and CDR2 is FQGNSA. Trimming cost V 1 base and J 4 bases, with 7 bases left between them. CDR3 bases: TGTGCCAGCAGCTTAGGGACCAGCACCGGGGAGCTGTTTTTT. Translated: CASSLGTSTGELFF.

This clonotype came up many times. The V call is TRBV10-3, the J call TRBJ2-2; unclear D gene. Germline V gene sequence: CDR1 ENHRY, CDR2 SYGVKD. V lost 7 bases to trimming and J lost 1 base, with 7 bases between them. The CDR3 consists of 13 residues. The CDR3 loop reads CAITAENTGELFF. As DNA, the CDR3 is TGTGCCATCACTGCAGAGAACACCGGGGAGCTGTTTTTT.

Remarks on this clonotype: A read error may explain this, as a much larger clone is one base away. V gene TRBV7-9 combines with J gene TRBJ2-1; D is unresolved. CDR1 and CDR2 (germline): SEHNR, FQNEAQ (reference sequence). The V and J ends lost 1 base and 1 base respectively, with 11 bases between them. The CDR3 has 16 residues. In DNA form, the CDR3 reads TGTGCCAGCAGCTTAGAACACCCCGATTCCTACAATGAGCAGTTCTTC. Translation: CASSLEHPDSYNEQFF.

The chain is built from TRBV5-1 and TRBJ2-2, with 8 nucleotides matching TRBD1. Per germline, CDR1 SGHRS and CDR2 YFSETQ. The CDR3 runs to 13 residues. V was pared by 4 bases and J by 7 bases, with 3 bases of the junction left unmatched. CDR3 coding DNA: TGCGCCAGCAGCCCGGGACAGGACGGGGAGCTGTTTTTT. This translates into CASSPGQDGELFF.

Ten or more counts support this clonotype. V and J are TRBV13 and TRBJ2-7, with D possibly being TRBD2 (6 bases). Deletions cut 2 bases from V and 0 bases from J, with 11 bases between. The CDR3 length is 15 residues. CDR1 and CDR2 (germline): PRHDT, FYEKMQ (reference sequence). The CDR3 loop is CASSLYGSNSYEQYF. CDR3 DNA: TGTGCCAGCAGCTTATACGGGAGCAACTCCTACGAGCAGTACTTC.